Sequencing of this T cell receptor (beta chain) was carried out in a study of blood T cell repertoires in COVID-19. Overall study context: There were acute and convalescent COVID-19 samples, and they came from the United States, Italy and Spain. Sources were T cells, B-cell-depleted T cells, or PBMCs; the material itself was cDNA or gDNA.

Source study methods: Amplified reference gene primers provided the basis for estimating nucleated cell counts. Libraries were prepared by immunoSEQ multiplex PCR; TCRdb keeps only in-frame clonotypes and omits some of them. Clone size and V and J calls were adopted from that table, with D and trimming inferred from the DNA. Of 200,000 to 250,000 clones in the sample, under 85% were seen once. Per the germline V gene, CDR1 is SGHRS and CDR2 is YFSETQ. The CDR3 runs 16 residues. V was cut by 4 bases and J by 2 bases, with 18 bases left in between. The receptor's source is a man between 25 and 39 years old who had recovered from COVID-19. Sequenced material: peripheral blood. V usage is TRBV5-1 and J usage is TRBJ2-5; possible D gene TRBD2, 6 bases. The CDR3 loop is CASSPLWGGAQETQYF. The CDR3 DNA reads TGCGCCAGCAGCCCGCTCTGGGGCGGGGCTCAAGAGACCCAGTACTTC.